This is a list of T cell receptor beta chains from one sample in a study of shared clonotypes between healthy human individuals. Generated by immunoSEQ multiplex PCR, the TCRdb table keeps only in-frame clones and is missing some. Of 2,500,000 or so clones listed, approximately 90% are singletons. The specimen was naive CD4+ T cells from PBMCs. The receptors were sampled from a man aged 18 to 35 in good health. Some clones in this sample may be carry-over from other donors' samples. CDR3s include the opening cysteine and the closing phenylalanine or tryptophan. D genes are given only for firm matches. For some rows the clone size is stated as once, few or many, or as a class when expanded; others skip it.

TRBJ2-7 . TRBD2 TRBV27 TGTGCCAGCAGCCTAGGGCTAGCGGGAGTTGGTGAGCAGTACTTC CASSLGLAGVGEQYF
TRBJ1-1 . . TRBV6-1 TGTGCCAGCAGTGCCGACAGACTGAACACTGAAGCTTTCTTT CASSADRLNTEAFF
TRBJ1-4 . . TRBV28 TGTGCCAGCAGTCTGCCCTGGACGGGGTCTAATGAAAAACTGTTTTTT CASSLPWTGSNEKLFF
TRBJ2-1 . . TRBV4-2 TGTGCCAGCAGCCAAGACAGGGGTGGGAACAATGAGCAGTTCTTC CASSQDRGGNNEQFF
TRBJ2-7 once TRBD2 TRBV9 TGTGCCAGCAGCAAGAGACTAGCGGGAGTTGGGCAGTACTTC CASSKRLAGVGQYF
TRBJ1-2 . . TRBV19 TGTGCCAGTAGTTATGGGGAGAGGACTAACTATGGCTACACCTTC CASSYGERTNYGYTF
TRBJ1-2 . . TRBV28 TGTGCCAGCAGTTTTTCGGCAGGGGAGTTTGGCTACACCTTC CASSFSAGEFGYTF
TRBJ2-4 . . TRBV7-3 TGTGCCAGCAGCTTAAGCGGAACAAACATTCAGTACTTC CASSLSGTNIQYF
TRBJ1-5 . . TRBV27 TGTGCCACCTGTCCTCGGGGGGGGCTAAGGAATCAGCCCCAGCATTTT CATCPRGGLRNQPQHF
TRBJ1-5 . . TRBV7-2 TGTGCCAGCAGCTTAGATCTTTATCAGCCCCAGCATTTT CASSLDLYQPQHF
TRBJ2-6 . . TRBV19 TGTGCCAGTAATGTAGTACACAACTCTGGGGCCAACGTCCTGACTTTC CASNVVHNSGANVLTF